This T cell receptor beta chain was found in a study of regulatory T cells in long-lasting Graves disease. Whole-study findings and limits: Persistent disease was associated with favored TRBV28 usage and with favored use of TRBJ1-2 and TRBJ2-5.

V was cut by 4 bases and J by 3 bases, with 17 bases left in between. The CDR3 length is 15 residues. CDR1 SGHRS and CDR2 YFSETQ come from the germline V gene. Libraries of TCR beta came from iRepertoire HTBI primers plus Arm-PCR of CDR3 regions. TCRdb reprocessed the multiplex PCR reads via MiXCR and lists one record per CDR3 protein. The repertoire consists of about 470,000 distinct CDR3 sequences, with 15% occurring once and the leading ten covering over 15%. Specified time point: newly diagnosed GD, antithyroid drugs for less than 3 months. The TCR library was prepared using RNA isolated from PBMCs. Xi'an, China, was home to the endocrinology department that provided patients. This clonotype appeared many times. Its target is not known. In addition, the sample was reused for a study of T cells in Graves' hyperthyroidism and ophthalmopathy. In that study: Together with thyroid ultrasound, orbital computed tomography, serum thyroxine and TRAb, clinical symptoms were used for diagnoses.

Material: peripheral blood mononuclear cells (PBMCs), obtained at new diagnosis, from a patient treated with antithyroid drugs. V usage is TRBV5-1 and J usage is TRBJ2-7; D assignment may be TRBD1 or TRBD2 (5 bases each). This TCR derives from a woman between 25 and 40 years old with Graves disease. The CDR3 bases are TGCGCCAGCAGCGCGACGGGGCCCTGGAGCTACGAGCAGTACTTC. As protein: CASSATGPWSYEQYF. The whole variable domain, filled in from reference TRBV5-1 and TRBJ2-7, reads KAGVTQTPRYLIKTRGQQVTLSCSPISGHRSVSWYQQTPGQGLQFLFEYFSETQRNKGNFPGRFSGRQFSNSRSEMNVSTLELGDSALYLCASSATGPWSYEQYFGPGTRLTVT.